What follows are 26 T cell receptor beta chains derived from one specimen sequenced in a study of blood T cell repertoires in COVID-19. The protocol was immunoSEQ multiplex PCR, while the TCRdb copy is restricted to in-frame clones and leaves out a portion. The sample holds roughly 140,000 clones, approximately 83% seen once. Specimen: peripheral blood. These receptors all come from a woman aged 60-70 years with COVID-19, enrolled during active disease.

J is TRBJ1-1 and V is TRBV10-3, with TRBD1 identical over 8 bases. The V and J ends lost 4 bases and 6 bases, in that order; junction bases with no gene match: 7. Germline V gene lookup returns CDR1 ENHRY and CDR2 SYGVKD. This CDR3 is 14 amino acids long. The CDR3 nucleotides read TGTGCCATCAGTGGAGGACAGGGCCGAGCTGAAGCTTTCTTT. Translation gives CAISGGQGRAEAFF.

The chain couples TRBV19 to TRBJ1-5; 8 nucleotides line up with TRBD1. This CDR3 contains 16 residues. Germline-derived CDR1 and CDR2 are LNHDA and SQIVND (reference sequence). J gave up 2 bases and V 4 bases, and 7 bases lay outside the gene matches. The CDR3 bases are TGTGCCAGTAGTAACACAGGGGGGGCCGGCAATCAGCCCCAGCATTTT. Protein sequence: CASSNTGGAGNQPQHF.

The chain has TRBV10-3 and TRBJ2-1, with 7 bases matching TRBD2. Germline values: CDR1 ENHRY, CDR2 SYGVKD. This CDR3 is 15 amino acids long. J was trimmed by 7 bases and V by 7 bases; bases with no gene match: 13. The CDR3 DNA follows: TGTGCCATCAAGGGGACTAATCTCACATGGAATGAGCAGTTCTTC. Translating it yields CAIKGTNLTWNEQFF.

J is TRBJ2-7 and V is TRBV6-5; 8 bases match TRBD1. The germline V gene encodes CDR1 MNHEY and CDR2 SVGAGI. V lost 6 bases, J lost 0 bases, and 7 bases stayed unmatched. The CDR3 has 15 amino acids. The CDR3 region has the DNA TGTGCCAGCAGGGCCACCGGGACAGGCTCCTACGAGCAGTACTTC. Translated: CASRATGTGSYEQYF.

This clone appeared once. The chain links TRBV4-2 to TRBJ2-1, with D maybe TRBD2 (5 bases). Trimming took off 0 bases at V and 4 bases at J, with 7 bases between the two ends. The CDR3 loop spans 14 amino acids. Germline loops: CDR1 LGHNA, CDR2 YNFKEQ. The CDR3 DNA follows: TGTGCCAGCAGCCAAGACCGGGGTTACAATGAGCAGTTCTTC. Encoded protein: CASSQDRGYNEQFF.

The chain combines TRBV25-1 with TRBJ2-7, with TRBD1 matching 9 bases. V shed 2 bases, J shed 6 bases, and the junction held 2 bases outside the gene matches. CDR1 and CDR2 from the germline V gene are MGHDK and SYGVNS. The CDR3 contains 13 residues. The CDR3 protein is CASSEGDRVEQYF. The CDR3 DNA sequence: TGTGCCAGCAGTGAAGGGGACAGGGTCGAGCAGTACTTC.

As concerns this clone: Additional DNA sequences in this sample encode the identical CDR3. The chain uses TRBV5-1 and TRBJ2-1; TRBD2 aligns across 11 bases. The CDR3 totals 15 residues. Unmatched junction bases numbered 3, after V lost 0 bases and J lost 7 bases. Per the germline V gene, CDR1 is SGHRS and CDR2 is YFSETQ. CDR3 sequence reads: CASSLGLAGTNEQFF. The CDR3 DNA is TGCGCCAGCAGCTTGGGACTAGCGGGGACTAATGAGCAGTTCTTC.

The CDR3 nucleotides are TGTGCCACCAGTGACCCTAAGACAGGGGCCTATGGCTACACCTTC. This gives the protein CATSDPKTGAYGYTF. This chain connects TRBV24-1 to TRBJ1-2; 8 bases line up with TRBD1. The CDR3 extends over 15 amino acids. The germline V gene encodes CDR1 KGHDR and CDR2 SFDVKD. V lost 4 bases to trimming and J lost 4 bases; unmatched junction nucleotides: 7.

The chain couples TRBV11-3 to TRBJ2-3; 10 bases line up with TRBD1. From germline, CDR1 is SGHNT and CDR2 YENEEA. The CDR3 loop spans 16 amino acids. Trimming took 1 base from V and 6 from J; bases not matched to a gene: 7. The CDR3 protein is CASSLVSGQGKDTQYF. The CDR3 nucleotides read TGTGCCAGCAGCTTAGTGTCGGGACAGGGGAAGGATACGCAGTATTTT.

The rearrangement uses TRBV15 and TRBJ1-2; 7 bases align to TRBD1. The CDR3 spans 17 residues. The V gene's germline CDR1 is LNHNV and CDR2 YYDKDF (reference sequence). The trim removed 0 bases at V and 4 bases at J, leaving 11 bases unmatched. CDR3 nucleotide sequence: TGTGCCACCAGCAGAGATCTATTGGACAGGTTAACCTATGGCTACACCTTC. It codes for CATSRDLLDRLTYGYTF.

V usage is TRBV5-1 and J usage is TRBJ2-5, with TRBD2 identical over 12 bases. With 4 bases clipped from V and 1 base from J, the junction kept 5 bases outside the gene matches. This CDR3 contains 16 residues. The germline gives CDR1 SGHRS, CDR2 YFSETQ. The CDR3 loop is CASSAGTSGPQETQYF. DNA for the CDR3: TGCGCCAGCAGCGCCGGGACTAGCGGGCCCCAAGAGACCCAGTACTTC.

V gene TRBV19 combines with J gene TRBJ1-1; 7 positions agree with TRBD1. From germline, CDR1 is LNHDA and CDR2 SQIVND (reference sequence). CDR3 length: 16 residues. The trim removed 5 bases at V and 0 bases at J, leaving 9 bases unmatched. As DNA, the CDR3 is TGTGCCAGTAGTCCACGGGACAGTTTGTTGAACACTGAAGCTTTCTTT. Amino acids: CASSPRDSLLNTEAFF.

The rearrangement links TRBV6-6 to TRBJ1-5; tentatively, D is TRBD1 (5 bases). The V end lost 5 bases, the J end lost 6 bases, and 26 bases lay between the germline ends. Germline loops: CDR1 MNHNY, CDR2 SVGAGI (reference sequence). This CDR3 region has 18 residues. CDR3 region: CASSPSYRNKGYVQPQHF. DNA of the CDR3: TGTGCCAGCAGTCCCTCTTACAGGAACAAGGGGTATGTTCAGCCCCAGCATTTT.

This chain connects TRBV14 to TRBJ2-7; D not certain. Trimming stripped 0 bases from V and 1 base from J, with 4 bases between. The CDR3 has 13 residues. Germline V gives CDR1 SGHDN, CDR2 FVKESK. CDR3: CASSQEQSYEQYF. CDR3 nucleotides: TGTGCCAGCAGCCAAGAACAGTCCTACGAGCAGTACTTC.

V is TRBV11-3 and J is TRBJ2-1, with TRBD2 identical over 7 bases. Per germline, CDR1 SGHNT and CDR2 YENEEA. Trimming took 5 bases from V and 8 from J; bases not matched to a gene: 12. This CDR3 region has 15 residues. The CDR3 here is CASSAGGGPGDEQFF. CDR3 nucleotides: TGTGCCAGCAGCGCAGGCGGGGGTCCGGGGGATGAGCAGTTCTTC.

V is TRBV7-9 and J is TRBJ2-6; TRBD2 matches 9 bases. Trimming cost V 3 bases and J 1 base; bases outside gene matches: 7. CDR3 length: 18 residues. Germline loops: CDR1 SEHNR, CDR2 FQNEAQ (reference sequence). DNA of the CDR3: TGTGCCAGCAGCTTTAAAAGAGCGGGGGGTTCTGGGGCCAACGTCCTGACTTTC. It encodes CASSFKRAGGSGANVLTF.

This rearrangement joins TRBV6-1 to TRBJ2-3, with D maybe TRBD1 (5 bases). The V gene's germline CDR1 is MNHNS and CDR2 SASEGT. V was shortened by 2 bases and J by 0 bases, with 21 bases between the two germline ends. The CDR3 has 19 amino acids. The CDR3 bases are TGTGCCAGCAGTGAAATAATAAGCAGGGCCCTCCTTAGCACAGATACGCAGTATTTT. Protein product: CASSEIISRALLSTDTQYF.

This chain links TRBV6-5 with TRBJ2-7; D remains ambiguous. Looked up from germline, CDR1 is MNHEY and CDR2 is SVGAGI. The germline V and J ends were trimmed by 10 bases and 0 bases, with 13 bases remaining between them. This CDR3 region has 13 residues. CDR3 DNA: TGTGCCACCTTAATTCCGAGCTCCTACGAGCAGTACTTC. Protein: CATLIPSSYEQYF.

The gene calls are TRBV7-6 and TRBJ2-3; tentatively, D is TRBD2 (7 bases). Germline V gene data show CDR1 as SGHVS and CDR2 as FNYEAQ. The CDR3 is made up of 15 amino acids. V was shortened by 6 bases and J by 0 bases, with 13 bases between the two germline ends. The CDR3, as DNA: TGTGCCAGCAGAGAAGCGGGACACAGCACAGATACGCAGTATTTT. Protein sequence: CASREAGHSTDTQYF.

The chain couples TRBV7-6 to TRBJ2-7; D is uncertain. This CDR3 contains 13 residues. Germline V gene sequence: CDR1 SGHVS, CDR2 FNYEAQ. V gave up 3 bases and J gave up 2 bases, with 8 bases separating them. CDR3 coding DNA: TGTGCCAGCAGCTTCGGCGGAGCCTACGAGCAGTACTTC. It is translated as CASSFGGAYEQYF. The whole variable domain, filled in from reference TRBV7-6 and TRBJ2-7, reads GAGVSQSPRYKVTKRGQDVALRCDPISGHVSLYWYRQALGQGPEFLTYFNYEAQQDKSGLPNDRFSAERPEGSISTLTIQRTEQRDSAMYRCASSFGGAYEQYFGPGTRLTVT.

In regard to this clone: Other nucleotide sequences in the sample specify the same CDR3. The V gene is TRBV4-1, the J gene TRBJ2-2, with TRBD2 matching over 9 bases. This CDR3 region has 20 residues. V dropped 0 bases and J dropped 3; count of bases not matched to a gene: 14. Germline V gene data show CDR1 as MGHRA and CDR2 as YSYEKL. This CDR3 reads CASSQDWIAGGRVDTGELFF. The CDR3 DNA follows: TGCGCCAGCAGCCAAGATTGGATCGCGGGGGGGCGGGTTGACACCGGGGAGCTGTTTTTT.

V usage is TRBV5-1 and J usage is TRBJ2-3; D possibly corresponds to TRBD2 (6 bases). Germline loops: CDR1 SGHRS, CDR2 YFSETQ. This CDR3 is 16 amino acids long. V was shortened by 0 bases and J by 0 bases, with 11 bases between the two germline ends. CDR3: CASSLAGEASTDTQYF. DNA for the CDR3: TGCGCCAGCAGCTTGGCCGGGGAGGCTAGCACAGATACGCAGTATTTT.

In DNA, the CDR3 is TGTGCCAGCAGTTTAGGTGGGCTTGGCTACGAGCAGTACTTC. Translated, it gives CASSLGGLGYEQYF. The rearrangement uses TRBV28 and TRBJ2-7; D unresolved. CDR3 size: 14 residues. Germline CDR1 is MDHEN and CDR2 is SYDVKM. V lost 2 bases to trimming and J lost 3 bases, with 11 bases between them. The variable domain in full, with the rest retrieved from reference TRBV28 and TRBJ2-7, is DVKVTQSSRYLVKRTGEKVFLECVQDMDHENMFWYRQDPGLGLRLIYFSYDVKMKEKGDIPEGYSVSREKKERFSLILESASTNQTSMYLCASSLGGLGYEQYFGPGTRLTVT.

The CDR3 region has the DNA TGCGCCAGCAGCCCTCCGGGACAGTGGGGCAATGAGCAGTTCTTC. This codes for CASSPPGQWGNEQFF. The rearrangement joins TRBV5-1 to TRBJ2-1; TRBD1 matches at 7 bases. The J segment lost 6 bases and the V segment lost 4 bases, leaving 10 bases of the junction unmatched. Germline CDR1 SGHRS, CDR2 YFSETQ. The CDR3 consists of 15 residues.

V and J are TRBV5-8 and TRBJ2-7; 8 bases agree with TRBD1. Per the germline V gene, CDR1 is SGHTS and CDR2 is YDEGEE. J lost 4 bases, V lost 3 bases, and 3 bases had no gene match. The CDR3 covers 13 residues. CDR3 residues: CASSWTGSYEQYF. CDR3 in DNA: TGTGCCAGCAGCTGGACAGGGTCGTACGAGCAGTACTTC.

The CDR3 loop reads CATAITGNNQPQHF. The CDR3 nucleotides are TGTGCCACCGCCATCACAGGGAACAATCAGCCCCAGCATTTT. The chain carries TRBV6-5 and TRBJ1-5, with D possibly being TRBD1 (6 bases). Germline-derived CDR1 and CDR2 are MNHEY and SVGAGI. Trimming stripped 10 bases from V and 3 bases from J, with 16 bases between. The CDR3 is made up of 14 amino acids.